The T cell receptor (beta chain) under discussion was sequenced for a study of blood T cell repertoires in COVID-19. Whole-study context: Donors in the United States, Italy and Spain gave samples during acute or convalescent COVID-19. Sample material is recorded as cDNA or gDNA derived from T cells, B-cell-depleted T cells, or PBMCs.

The CDR3 spans 13 residues. V shed 6 bases and J shed 4 bases, with 11 bases lying between them. Germline V lookup: CDR1 SGHTA, CDR2 FQGTGA. Donors were grouped by their self-reported clinical history. Authors' data handling: Nucleated cell number was recorded as an estimate derived from reference gene primer amplification. Method: immunoSEQ multiplex PCR; TCRdb's copy keeps in-frame clones and lacks some. D and trimming come from the DNA, and the V and J calls and clone size come from that table. This table holds 200,000 to 300,000 clones, more than 75% found once. This TCR came from a woman aged 40 to 55 with acute COVID-19. The source material was PBMCs or T cells enriched from blood (not recorded which). The genes are TRBV7-3 and TRBJ2-3; no reliable D call. CDR3 DNA: TGTGCCAGCAGTCCGAGAGGTGCAGATACGCAGTATTTT. Translation: CASSPRGADTQYF.